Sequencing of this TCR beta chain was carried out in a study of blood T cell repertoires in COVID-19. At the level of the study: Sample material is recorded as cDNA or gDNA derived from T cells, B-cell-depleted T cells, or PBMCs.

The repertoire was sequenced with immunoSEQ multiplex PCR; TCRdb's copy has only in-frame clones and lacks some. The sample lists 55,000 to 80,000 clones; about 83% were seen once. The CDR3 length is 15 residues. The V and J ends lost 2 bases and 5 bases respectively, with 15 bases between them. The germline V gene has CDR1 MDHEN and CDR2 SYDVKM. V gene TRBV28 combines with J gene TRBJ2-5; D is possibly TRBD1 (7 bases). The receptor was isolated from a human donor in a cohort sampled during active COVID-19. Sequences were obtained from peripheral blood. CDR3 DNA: TGTGCCAGCAGTTTAGGGACAGCAGGAGGGGAGACCCAGTACTTC. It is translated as CASSLGTAGGETQYF. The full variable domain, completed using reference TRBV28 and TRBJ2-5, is DVKVTQSSRYLVKRTGEKVFLECVQDMDHENMFWYRQDPGLGLRLIYFSYDVKMKEKGDIPEGYSVSREKKERFSLILESASTNQTSMYLCASSLGTAGGETQYFGPGTRLLVL.